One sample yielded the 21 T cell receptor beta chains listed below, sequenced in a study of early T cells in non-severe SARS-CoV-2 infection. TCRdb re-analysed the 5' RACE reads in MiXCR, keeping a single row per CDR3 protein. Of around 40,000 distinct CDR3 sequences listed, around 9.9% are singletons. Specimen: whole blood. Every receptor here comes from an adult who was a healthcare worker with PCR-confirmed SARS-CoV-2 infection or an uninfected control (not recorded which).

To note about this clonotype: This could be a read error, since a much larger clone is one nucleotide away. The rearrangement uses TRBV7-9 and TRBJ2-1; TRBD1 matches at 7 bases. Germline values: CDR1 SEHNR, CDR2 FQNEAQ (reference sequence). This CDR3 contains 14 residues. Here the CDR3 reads CASSFNRGMDEQSF. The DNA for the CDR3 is TGTGCCAGCAGCTTCAACAGGGGAATGGATGAGCAGTCCTTC.

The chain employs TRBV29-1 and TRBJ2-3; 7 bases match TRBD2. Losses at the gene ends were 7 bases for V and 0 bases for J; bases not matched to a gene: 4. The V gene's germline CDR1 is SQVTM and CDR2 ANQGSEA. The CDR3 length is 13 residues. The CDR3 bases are TGCAGCGCCCAGCGGGATAGCACAGATACGCAGTATTTT. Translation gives CSAQRDSTDTQYF.

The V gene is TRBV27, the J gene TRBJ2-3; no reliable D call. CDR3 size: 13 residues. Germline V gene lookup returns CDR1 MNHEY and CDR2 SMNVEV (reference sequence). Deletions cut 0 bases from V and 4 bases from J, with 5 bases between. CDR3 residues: CASSLSSADTQYF. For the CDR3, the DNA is TGTGCCAGCAGTTTATCCTCGGCAGATACGCAGTATTTT.

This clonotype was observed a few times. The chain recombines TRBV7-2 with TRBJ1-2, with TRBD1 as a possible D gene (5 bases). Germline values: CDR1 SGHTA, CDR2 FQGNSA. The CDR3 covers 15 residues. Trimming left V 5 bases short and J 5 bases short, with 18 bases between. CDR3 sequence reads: CASSTKGVGTYGYTF. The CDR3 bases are TGTGCCAGCAGCACGAAAGGGGTAGGGACTTATGGCTACACCTTC.

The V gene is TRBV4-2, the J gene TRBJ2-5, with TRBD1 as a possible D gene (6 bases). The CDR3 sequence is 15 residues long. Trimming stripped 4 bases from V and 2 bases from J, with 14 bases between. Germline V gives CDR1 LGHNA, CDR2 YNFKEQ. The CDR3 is CASSLADREQETQYF. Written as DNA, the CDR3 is TGTGCCAGCAGCCTGGCGGACAGAGAGCAAGAGACCCAGTACTTC.

CDR3 nucleotides: TGTGCCATCAGTGAGTCGGGGACGGGTTACGAGCAGTACTTC. Translation: CAISESGTGYEQYF. The chain uses TRBV10-3 and TRBJ2-7; D may be TRBD1 or TRBD2 (5 bases each). The germline V gene encodes CDR1 ENHRY and CDR2 SYGVKD. Trimming removed 0 bases from V and 4 bases from J, with 10 bases in between. The CDR3 loop spans 14 amino acids.

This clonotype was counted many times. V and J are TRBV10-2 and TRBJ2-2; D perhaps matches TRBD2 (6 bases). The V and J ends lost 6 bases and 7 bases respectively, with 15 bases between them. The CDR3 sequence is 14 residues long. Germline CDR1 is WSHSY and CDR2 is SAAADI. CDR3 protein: CASRLDRGGGELFF. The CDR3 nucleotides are TGCGCCAGCAGATTGGACCGGGGAGGCGGGGAGCTGTTTTTT.

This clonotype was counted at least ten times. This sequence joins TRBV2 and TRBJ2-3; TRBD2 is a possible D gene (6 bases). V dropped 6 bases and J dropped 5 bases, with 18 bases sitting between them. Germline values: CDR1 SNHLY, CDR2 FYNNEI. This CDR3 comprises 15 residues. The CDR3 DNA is TGTGCCAGCAGCCTGGGGGGTTGGGCCGAAGATACGCAGTATTTT. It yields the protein CASSLGGWAEDTQYF.

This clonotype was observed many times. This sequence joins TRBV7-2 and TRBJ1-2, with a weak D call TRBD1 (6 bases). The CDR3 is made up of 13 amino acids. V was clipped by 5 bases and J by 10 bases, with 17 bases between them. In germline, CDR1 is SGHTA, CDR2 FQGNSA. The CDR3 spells CASSHAGDSDYTF. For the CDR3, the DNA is TGTGCCAGCAGCCACGCAGGGGATTCAGACTACACCTTC.

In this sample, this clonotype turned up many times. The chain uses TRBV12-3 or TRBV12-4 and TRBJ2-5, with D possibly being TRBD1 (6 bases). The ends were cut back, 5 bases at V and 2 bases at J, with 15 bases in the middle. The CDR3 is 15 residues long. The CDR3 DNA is TGTGCCAGCAGTCCCTCGCAGGGGATACAAGAGACCCAGTACTTC. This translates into CASSPSQGIQETQYF.

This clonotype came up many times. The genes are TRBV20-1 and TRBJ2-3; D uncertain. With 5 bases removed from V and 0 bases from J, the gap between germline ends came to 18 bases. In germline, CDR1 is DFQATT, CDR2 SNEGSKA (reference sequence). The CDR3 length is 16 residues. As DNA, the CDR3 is TGCAGTGCTGAGGCCCTCAGGCCCACTAGCACAGATACGCAGTATTTT. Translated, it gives CSAEALRPTSTDTQYF.

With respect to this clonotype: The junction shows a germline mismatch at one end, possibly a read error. CDR3 in DNA: TGTGCTAGCAGCTTAGGGGCGGGGGCTGCCTACGAGCAGTACTTC. It is translated as CASSLGAGAAYEQYF. This chain connects TRBV7-7 to TRBJ2-7; D may be TRBD2 (7 bases). The germline V gene has CDR1 SSHAT and CDR2 FNYEAQ (reference sequence). This CDR3 has 15 amino acids.

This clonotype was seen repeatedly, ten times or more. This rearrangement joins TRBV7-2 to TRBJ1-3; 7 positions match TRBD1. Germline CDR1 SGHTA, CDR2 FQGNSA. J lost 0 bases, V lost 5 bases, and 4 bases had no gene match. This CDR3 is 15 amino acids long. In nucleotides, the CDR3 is TGTGCCAGCAGCCCCGGGACAGTCTCTGGAAACACCATATATTTT. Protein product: CASSPGTVSGNTIYF.

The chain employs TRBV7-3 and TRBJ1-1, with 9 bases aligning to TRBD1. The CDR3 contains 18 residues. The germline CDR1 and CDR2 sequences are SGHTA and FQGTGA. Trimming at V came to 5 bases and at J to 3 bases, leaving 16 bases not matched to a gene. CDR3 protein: CASSPSPGTGIRDTEAFF. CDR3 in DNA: TGTGCCAGCAGCCCGAGCCCCGGGACAGGGATCCGGGACACTGAAGCTTTCTTT.

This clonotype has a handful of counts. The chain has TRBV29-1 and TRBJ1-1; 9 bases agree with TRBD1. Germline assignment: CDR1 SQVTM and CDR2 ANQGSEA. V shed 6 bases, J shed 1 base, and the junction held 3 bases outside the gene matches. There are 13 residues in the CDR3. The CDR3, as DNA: TGCAGCGTGAAGACAGGGGGGAACACTGAAGCTTTCTTT. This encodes CSVKTGGNTEAFF.

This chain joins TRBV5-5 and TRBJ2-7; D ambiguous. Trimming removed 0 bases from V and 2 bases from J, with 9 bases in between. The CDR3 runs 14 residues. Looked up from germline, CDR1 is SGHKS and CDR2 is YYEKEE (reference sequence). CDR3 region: CASSLDVVPYEQYF. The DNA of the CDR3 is TGTGCCAGCAGCTTGGACGTAGTCCCCTACGAGCAGTACTTC.

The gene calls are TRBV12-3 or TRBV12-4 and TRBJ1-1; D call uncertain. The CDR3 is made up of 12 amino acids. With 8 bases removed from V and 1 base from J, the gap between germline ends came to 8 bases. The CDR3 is CASGSQNTEAFF. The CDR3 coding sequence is TGTGCCAGCGGATCACAGAACACTGAAGCTTTCTTT.

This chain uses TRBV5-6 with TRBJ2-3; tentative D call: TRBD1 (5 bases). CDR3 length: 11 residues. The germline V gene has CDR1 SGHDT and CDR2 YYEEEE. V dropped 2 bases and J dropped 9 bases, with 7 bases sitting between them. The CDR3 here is CASSFSGTQYF. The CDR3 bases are TGTGCCAGCAGCTTCTCAGGGACGCAGTATTTT. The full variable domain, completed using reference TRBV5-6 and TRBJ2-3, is DAGVTQSPTHLIKTRGQQVTLRCSPKSGHDTVSWYQQALGQGPQFIFQYYEEEERQRGNFPDRFSGHQFPNYSSELNVNALLLGDSALYLCASSFSGTQYFGPGTRLTVL.

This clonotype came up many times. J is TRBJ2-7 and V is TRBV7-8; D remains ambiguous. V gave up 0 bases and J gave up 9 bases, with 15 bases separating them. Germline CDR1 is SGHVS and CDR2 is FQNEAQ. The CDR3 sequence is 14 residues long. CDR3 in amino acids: CASSLAGRSTVQYF. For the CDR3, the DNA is TGTGCCAGCAGCTTAGCTGGCCGATCTACGGTGCAGTACTTC.

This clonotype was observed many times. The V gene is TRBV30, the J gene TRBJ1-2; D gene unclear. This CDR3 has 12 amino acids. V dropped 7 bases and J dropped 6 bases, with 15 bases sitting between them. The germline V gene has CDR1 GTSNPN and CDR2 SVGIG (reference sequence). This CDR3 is CAFLVGVHGYTF. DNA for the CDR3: TGTGCCTTCTTGGTCGGGGTTCATGGCTACACCTTC.

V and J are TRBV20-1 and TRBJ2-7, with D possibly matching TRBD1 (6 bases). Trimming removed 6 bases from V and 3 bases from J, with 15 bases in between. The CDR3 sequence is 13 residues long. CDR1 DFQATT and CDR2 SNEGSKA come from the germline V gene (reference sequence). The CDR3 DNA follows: TGCAGTGCCCAAAGGGACAACTACTACGAGCAGTACTTC. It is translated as CSAQRDNYYEQYF.